One sample yielded the 5 T cell receptor beta chains listed below, sequenced in a study of cytomegalovirus exposure and HLA in healthy donors. PCR amplification relied on 60 Vbeta primers (plus 13 Jbeta primers). Sequencing was performed with immunoSEQ multiplex PCR; in TCRdb, only in-frame clones are kept and a portion is missing. The sample shows 80,000 or so clones, 55% to 75% of them seen only once. The sequenced sample consisted of PBMCs. The receptors were gathered from a man in his thirties or forties in good health and CMV-seropositive.

The chain employs TRBV7-9 and TRBJ1-4, with D hard to call. Germline V gene data show CDR1 as SEHNR and CDR2 as FQNEAQ (reference sequence). The CDR3 contains 14 residues. V was trimmed by 5 bases and J by 8 bases, leaving 15 bases between them. Here the CDR3 reads CASSQRRAEEKLFF. In nucleotides, the CDR3 is TGTGCCAGCAGCCAACGGAGGGCGGAAGAAAAACTGTTTTTT.

This clone was observed once. The rearrangement joins TRBV6-5 to TRBJ1-2; D not certain. CDR1 and CDR2 (germline): MNHEY, SVGAGI. The CDR3 sequence is 16 residues long. The ends were cut back, 4 bases at V and 2 bases at J, with 17 bases in the middle. The CDR3: CASSFPVAEGNYGYTF. The CDR3 region has the DNA TGTGCCAGCAGTTTCCCGGTCGCGGAGGGCAACTATGGCTACACCTTC.

This clone came up once. The rearrangement joins TRBV27 to TRBJ2-7, with 7 bases lining up with TRBD1. V trimming: 5 bases; J trimming: 5 bases; junction bases outside the gene matches: 9. The CDR3 covers 14 residues. CDR1 and CDR2 (germline): MNHEY, SMNVEV (reference sequence). In nucleotides, the CDR3 is TGTGCCAGCAGTGCGCGACAGGGCCCCCACGAGCAGTACTTC. Encoded protein: CASSARQGPHEQYF.

V and J are TRBV6-6 and TRBJ2-7; 10 bases line up with TRBD2. V was pared by 3 bases and J by 6 bases, with 8 bases of the junction left unmatched. Germline lookup yields CDR1 MNHNY and CDR2 SVGAGI (reference sequence). The CDR3 runs 15 residues. CDR3 residues: CASSYLAGGTSEQYF. The CDR3 nucleotides read TGTGCCAGCAGTTATTTAGCGGGGGGAACTAGCGAGCAGTACTTC.

The sample holds a few counts of this clone. The gene calls are TRBV7-2 and TRBJ2-5; TRBD2 is a possible D gene (6 bases). The CDR3 runs to 16 residues. V shed 1 base and J shed 0 bases, with 12 bases lying between them. Germline CDR1 reads SGHTA; CDR2 reads FQGNSA. CDR3 amino acids: CASSLGRRDYQETQYF. The CDR3, as DNA: TGTGCCAGCAGCTTAGGGCGGCGGGACTACCAAGAGACCCAGTACTTC.